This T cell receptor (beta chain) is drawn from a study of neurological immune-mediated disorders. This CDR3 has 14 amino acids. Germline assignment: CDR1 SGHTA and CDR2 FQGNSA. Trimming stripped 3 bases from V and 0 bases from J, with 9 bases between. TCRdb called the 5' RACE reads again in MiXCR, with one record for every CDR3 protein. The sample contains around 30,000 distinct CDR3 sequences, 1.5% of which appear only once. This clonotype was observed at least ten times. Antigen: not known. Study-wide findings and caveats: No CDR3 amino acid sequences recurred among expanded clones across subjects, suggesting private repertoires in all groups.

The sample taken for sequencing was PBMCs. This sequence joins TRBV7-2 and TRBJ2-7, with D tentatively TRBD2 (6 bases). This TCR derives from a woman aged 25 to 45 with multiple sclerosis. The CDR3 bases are TGTGCCAGCAGCTTGGCGGGGCCCTCCTACGAGCAGTACTTC. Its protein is CASSLAGPSYEQYF. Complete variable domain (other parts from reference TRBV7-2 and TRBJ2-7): GAGVSQSPSNKVTEKGKDVELRCDPISGHTALYWYRQSLGQGLEFLIYFQGNSAPDKSGLPSDRFSAERTGGSVSTLTIQRTQQEDSAVYLCASSLAGPSYEQYFGPGTRLTVT.